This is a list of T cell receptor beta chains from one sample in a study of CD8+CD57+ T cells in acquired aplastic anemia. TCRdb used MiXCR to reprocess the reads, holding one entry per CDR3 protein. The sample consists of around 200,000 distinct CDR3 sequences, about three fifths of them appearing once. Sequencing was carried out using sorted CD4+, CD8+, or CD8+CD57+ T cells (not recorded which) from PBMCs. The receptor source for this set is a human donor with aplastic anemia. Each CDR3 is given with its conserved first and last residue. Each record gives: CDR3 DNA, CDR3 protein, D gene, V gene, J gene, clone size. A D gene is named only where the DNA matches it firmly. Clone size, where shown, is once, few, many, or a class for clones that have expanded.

CDR3 DNA: TGTGCCAGCAGCACAACAGGGGACGTAAGGAAGGAAGCCCTCCACTTT
CDR3 protein: CASSTTGDVRKEALHF
D gene: TRBD1
V gene: TRBV5-5
J gene: TRBJ1-6
clone size: .

CDR3 DNA: TGTGCCAGCAGCCTGATATCCTACGAGCAGTACTTC
CDR3 protein: CASSLISYEQYF
D gene: .
V gene: TRBV7-2
J gene: TRBJ2-7
clone size: few

CDR3 DNA: TGTGCCAGTAGTATCGGACAGGGCCAAGAGACCCAGTACTTC
CDR3 protein: CASSIGQGQETQYF
D gene: TRBD1
V gene: TRBV19
J gene: TRBJ2-5
clone size: .

CDR3 DNA: TGCAGCGTTGAAGATAAATGGGGACAGGGAGATGGCTACACCTTC
CDR3 protein: CSVEDKWGQGDGYTF
D gene: TRBD1
V gene: TRBV29-1
J gene: TRBJ1-2
clone size: .

CDR3 DNA: TGTGCCATCAGTAGCGGGCTCTCCTACAATGAGCAGTTCTTC
CDR3 protein: CAISSGLSYNEQFF
D gene: .
V gene: TRBV10-3
J gene: TRBJ2-1
clone size: once

CDR3 DNA: TGTGCCAGCAGCCTGTCCCACGAGCAGTACTTC
CDR3 protein: CASSLSHEQYF
D gene: .
V gene: TRBV14
J gene: TRBJ2-7
clone size: many

CDR3 DNA: TGTGCCAGCAGCCCTGACGGCGGGACAGTAGAAGCTTTCTTT
CDR3 protein: CASSPDGGTVEAFF
D gene: TRBD1
V gene: TRBV7-3
J gene: TRBJ1-1
clone size: .

CDR3 DNA: TGTGCCACTAGCAGAGAGGGGCTAGGGGAGCCCCAGCATTTT
CDR3 protein: CATSREGLGEPQHF
D gene: .
V gene: TRBV15
J gene: TRBJ1-5
clone size: .

CDR3 DNA: TGTGCCAGTAGCCCTAGGGGTACGATCGGGGAGCTGTTTTTT
CDR3 protein: CASSPRGTIGELFF
D gene: .
V gene: TRBV19
J gene: TRBJ2-2
clone size: few

CDR3 DNA: TGCAGCGTTGCAGCTGGAAACACCATATATTTT
CDR3 protein: CSVAAGNTIYF
D gene: .
V gene: TRBV29-1
J gene: TRBJ1-3
clone size: few

CDR3 DNA: TGCAGCGTTGGGGACAGGGTAAACAATGAGCAGTTCTTC
CDR3 protein: CSVGDRVNNEQFF
D gene: TRBD1
V gene: TRBV29-1
J gene: TRBJ2-1
clone size: .

CDR3 DNA: TGCAGTGCAAGCATCCGGGGGGTGGACTACGAGCAGTACTTC
CDR3 protein: CSASIRGVDYEQYF
D gene: TRBD2
V gene: TRBV20-1
J gene: TRBJ2-7
clone size: .

CDR3 DNA: TGTGCCAGCAGCTTAGGGCTGGGAGGCAGCAATCAGCCCCAGCATTTT
CDR3 protein: CASSLGLGGSNQPQHF
D gene: .
V gene: TRBV7-9
J gene: TRBJ1-5
clone size: few

CDR3 DNA: TGTGCCACCAGCAGCCTCAATTCACCCCTCCACTTT
CDR3 protein: CATSSLNSPLHF
D gene: .
V gene: TRBV15
J gene: TRBJ1-6
clone size: .

CDR3 DNA: TGTGCCACCAGCAGACCCCTAGCGGGAGGCGAGACCCAGTACTTC
CDR3 protein: CATSRPLAGGETQYF
D gene: TRBD2
V gene: TRBV15
J gene: TRBJ2-5
clone size: .

CDR3 DNA: TGCAGCGCTAGTGAGTTACAGGGGCGCTACGAGCAGTACTTC
CDR3 protein: CSASELQGRYEQYF
D gene: TRBD1
V gene: TRBV29-1
J gene: TRBJ2-7
clone size: once

CDR3 DNA: TGTGCCACCAGCAGAGAGGACACCTCGAGGGCCTACGAGCAGTACTTC
CDR3 protein: CATSREDTSRAYEQYF
D gene: .
V gene: TRBV15
J gene: TRBJ2-7
clone size: .

CDR3 DNA: TGCGCCAGCAGCATTAGACTAGCCCACGGAGATACGCAGTATTTT
CDR3 protein: CASSIRLAHGDTQYF
D gene: TRBD2
V gene: TRBV5-1
J gene: TRBJ2-3
clone size: .

CDR3 DNA: TGTGCCACCAGTGCCCCGGGAGGGCAGCCCCAGCATTTT
CDR3 protein: CATSAPGGQPQHF
D gene: .
V gene: TRBV24-1
J gene: TRBJ1-5
clone size: few

CDR3 DNA: TGTGCCAGCAGCTTTCGGAGGAATGAGAAACTGTTTTTT
CDR3 protein: CASSFRRNEKLFF
D gene: .
V gene: TRBV5-8
J gene: TRBJ1-4
clone size: .

CDR3 DNA: TGTGCCAGCAGCTTGTCCAGCTCCGTAGGGGTCTGTGGCTACACCTTC
CDR3 protein: CASSLSSSVGVCGYTF
D gene: .
V gene: TRBV5-5
J gene: TRBJ1-2
clone size: .

CDR3 DNA: TGTGCCAGCAGCCAGCGGGGGGCCCAAGAGACCCAGTACTTC
CDR3 protein: CASSQRGAQETQYF
D gene: TRBD2
V gene: TRBV3-1
J gene: TRBJ2-5
clone size: once

CDR3 DNA: TGTGCCAGCAGTGAGGACAGGGTCCTGAACACTGAAGCTTTCTTT
CDR3 protein: CASSEDRVLNTEAFF
D gene: TRBD1
V gene: TRBV2
J gene: TRBJ1-1
clone size: .

CDR3 DNA: TGTGCCAGTAGTCTGCGATACTCAAAGATAGAAGAGACCCAGTACTTC
CDR3 protein: CASSLRYSKIEETQYF
D gene: .
V gene: TRBV19
J gene: TRBJ2-5
clone size: once

CDR3 DNA: TGTGCCAGCACACTAGCGGGGGGGGCCGCAGATACGCAGTATTTT
CDR3 protein: CASTLAGGAADTQYF
D gene: TRBD2
V gene: TRBV2
J gene: TRBJ2-3
clone size: .

CDR3 DNA: TGTGCCACCAGCACAGGACTGCAAGAGACCCAGTACTTC
CDR3 protein: CATSTGLQETQYF
D gene: .
V gene: TRBV15
J gene: TRBJ2-5
clone size: .

CDR3 DNA: TGTGCCAGCAAAGAGGCGGTTCCTAGCTCCTACGAGCAGTACTTC
CDR3 protein: CASKEAVPSSYEQYF
D gene: .
V gene: TRBV6-1
J gene: TRBJ2-7
clone size: many

CDR3 DNA: TGCGCCAGCAGCTTGGCCTGGACAGAGAACACTGAAGCTTTCTTT
CDR3 protein: CASSLAWTENTEAFF
D gene: .
V gene: TRBV7-6
J gene: TRBJ1-1
clone size: .

CDR3 DNA: TGTGCCAGCCACGTCCCGCCTGGTCAGCCCCAGCATTTT
CDR3 protein: CASHVPPGQPQHF
D gene: .
V gene: TRBV19
J gene: TRBJ1-5
clone size: .

CDR3 DNA: TGCGCCAGCAGCTCCAAAAATCGGACAGGGGGAGAATATGAGCAGTTCTTC
CDR3 protein: CASSSKNRTGGEYEQFF
D gene: TRBD1
V gene: TRBV5-1
J gene: TRBJ2-1
clone size: many

CDR3 DNA: TGTGCCACGAGGACCGGGACAGGGGGCCAAGAGACCCAGTACTTC
CDR3 protein: CATRTGTGGQETQYF
D gene: TRBD1
V gene: TRBV24-1
J gene: TRBJ2-5
clone size: .

CDR3 DNA: TGTGCCAGCAGCCAGAGCGGGGGACAAGAGACCCAGTACTTC
CDR3 protein: CASSQSGGQETQYF
D gene: TRBD2
V gene: TRBV7-3
J gene: TRBJ2-5
clone size: .

CDR3 DNA: TGCAGTGCCCAAGGCGTGAGAGAGACCCAGTACTTC
CDR3 protein: CSAQGVRETQYF
D gene: .
V gene: TRBV20-1
J gene: TRBJ2-5
clone size: .

CDR3 DNA: TGTGCCACCAGTGATTTGGACAGCAGATGGTACTTC
CDR3 protein: CATSDLDSRWYF
D gene: .
V gene: TRBV24-1
J gene: TRBJ2-5
clone size: .

CDR3 DNA: TGCAGCCCCCCGGGGGACAGGGATCAAGAGACCCAGTACTTC
CDR3 protein: CSPPGDRDQETQYF
D gene: TRBD1
V gene: TRBV29-1
J gene: TRBJ2-5
clone size: .

CDR3 DNA: TGCAGTGCTAGCCTAGGGGCTAACTATGGCTACACCTTC
CDR3 protein: CSASLGANYGYTF
D gene: .
V gene: TRBV20-1
J gene: TRBJ1-2
clone size: .

CDR3 DNA: TGTGCCATCAGGGACATTGGAGAGAACACTGAAGCTTTCTTT
CDR3 protein: CAIRDIGENTEAFF
D gene: .
V gene: TRBV10-3
J gene: TRBJ1-1
clone size: .

CDR3 DNA: TGTGCCAGCAGCTTTCACAGGGGCGATGAGCAGTTCTTC
CDR3 protein: CASSFHRGDEQFF
D gene: TRBD1
V gene: TRBV6-2/TRBV6-3
J gene: TRBJ2-1
clone size: .

CDR3 DNA: TGTGCCAGTACAGGGACGGACCTTCACGAGCAGTACTTC
CDR3 protein: CASTGTDLHEQYF
D gene: .
V gene: TRBV19
J gene: TRBJ2-7
clone size: .

CDR3 DNA: TGCAGTGCTAGGGGGGCAGATAACTATGGCTACACCTTC
CDR3 protein: CSARGADNYGYTF
D gene: .
V gene: TRBV20-1
J gene: TRBJ1-2
clone size: .

CDR3 DNA: TGTGCCACCAGCATAATCTGGGGGGCGGGGGATACGCAGTATTTT
CDR3 protein: CATSIIWGAGDTQYF
D gene: .
V gene: TRBV15
J gene: TRBJ2-3
clone size: many

CDR3 DNA: TGCGCCAGCAGCCAAGATCCCGGGTCCTACAATGAGCAGTTCTTC
CDR3 protein: CASSQDPGSYNEQFF
D gene: .
V gene: TRBV4-3
J gene: TRBJ2-1
clone size: .

CDR3 DNA: TGTGCCAGCAGCTTAGGGGGGACCGGGGAGCAGTTCTTC
CDR3 protein: CASSLGGTGEQFF
D gene: .
V gene: TRBV7-6
J gene: TRBJ2-1
clone size: few

CDR3 DNA: TGTGCCAGCAGCCCACGTTGGGGGGACGACGCCGGGGAGCTGTTTTTT
CDR3 protein: CASSPRWGDDAGELFF
D gene: .
V gene: TRBV7-3
J gene: TRBJ2-2
clone size: .

CDR3 DNA: TGTGCCAGCAGTTTAAGGAGCGGGGGGGCATACGAGCAGTACTTC
CDR3 protein: CASSLRSGGAYEQYF
D gene: TRBD2
V gene: TRBV27
J gene: TRBJ2-7
clone size: few

CDR3 DNA: TGTGCCGCGGCGGGGATTCTGAACACTGAAGCTTTCTTT
CDR3 protein: CAAAGILNTEAFF
D gene: .
V gene: TRBV7-2
J gene: TRBJ1-1
clone size: .

CDR3 DNA: TGTGCCAGCAGCGCATACCAAGAGACCCAGTACTTC
CDR3 protein: CASSAYQETQYF
D gene: .
V gene: TRBV7-6
J gene: TRBJ2-5
clone size: .

CDR3 DNA: TGCAGCGTTGACCCCTCTGGGGTGCCTGGTTACCAAGAGACCCAGTACTTC
CDR3 protein: CSVDPSGVPGYQETQYF
D gene: .
V gene: TRBV29-1
J gene: TRBJ2-5
clone size: .

CDR3 DNA: TGCAGTGCTGTTAATGGACAGTCTAGCACAGATACGCAGAGAGCCGGGGAGCTGTTTTTT
CDR3 protein: CSAVNGQSSTDTQRAGELFF
D gene: .
V gene: TRBV20-1
J gene: TRBJ2-2
clone size: .

CDR3 DNA: TGTGCCAGCAAGGAGGGACAGGCCAAGACAGATACGCAGTATTTT
CDR3 protein: CASKEGQAKTDTQYF
D gene: TRBD1
V gene: TRBV7-8
J gene: TRBJ2-3
clone size: few

CDR3 DNA: TGTGCCAGCAGCTTAGGGACTAGCGACTACGAGCAGTACTTC
CDR3 protein: CASSLGTSDYEQYF
D gene: TRBD2
V gene: TRBV11-3
J gene: TRBJ2-7
clone size: few

CDR3 DNA: TGTGCCAGCAGCAGGATAGCGGGAGGAATAGATACGCAGTATTTT
CDR3 protein: CASSRIAGGIDTQYF
D gene: TRBD2
V gene: TRBV7-8
J gene: TRBJ2-3
clone size: .

CDR3 DNA: TGCAGCGTTGAAGTAGGGGCAGGGGCCCTCTACGAGCAGTACTTC
CDR3 protein: CSVEVGAGALYEQYF
D gene: .
V gene: TRBV29-1
J gene: TRBJ2-7
clone size: .

CDR3 DNA: TGTGCCAGCAGTTCAGAGAATAGCAATCAGCCCCAGCATTTT
CDR3 protein: CASSSENSNQPQHF
D gene: .
V gene: TRBV12-3/TRBV12-4
J gene: TRBJ1-5
clone size: .

CDR3 DNA: TGTGCCAGCAGCTTAGAGTGGGGGCGAGCAGATACGCAGTATTTT
CDR3 protein: CASSLEWGRADTQYF
D gene: .
V gene: TRBV7-2
J gene: TRBJ2-3
clone size: .